A selection of T cell receptor beta chains follows, all from one sample in a study of shared clonotypes between healthy human individuals. Only in-frame clones appear in the TCRdb table, and some are missing; sequencing was by immunoSEQ multiplex PCR. The table shows about 2.4 million clones, with roughly 93% occurring only once. Sequences were obtained from naive CD4+ T cells from PBMCs. These receptors all come from a man aged 18 to 30 in good health. Some clones in this sample may be carry-over from other donors' samples. Both conserved end residues are part of each CDR3. The D gene is left open where the match is weak. Rows give clone size only sometimes, using once, few, many, or a class for an expanded clone.

J gene: TRBJ2-7
D gene: TRBD2
V gene: TRBV11-2
clone size: .
CDR3 protein: CASSLGLAGAWAYEQYF
CDR3 DNA: TGTGCCAGCAGCTTAGGGCTAGCGGGAGCCTGGGCCTACGAGCAGTACTTC

J gene: TRBJ2-1
D gene: TRBD2
V gene: TRBV28
clone size: .
CDR3 protein: CARLTSEVVNEQFF
CDR3 DNA: TGTGCCAGGCTTACTAGCGAGGTAGTAAATGAGCAGTTCTTC

J gene: TRBJ1-5
D gene: .
V gene: TRBV5-8
clone size: .
CDR3 protein: CASSFGQLSNQPQHF
CDR3 DNA: TGTGCCAGCAGCTTCGGACAGCTTAGCAATCAGCCCCAGCATTTT

J gene: TRBJ2-7
D gene: .
V gene: TRBV2
clone size: once
CDR3 protein: CASKAWGNEQYF
CDR3 DNA: TGTGCCAGCAAGGCGTGGGGGAACGAGCAGTACTTC

J gene: TRBJ2-5
D gene: .
V gene: TRBV5-1
clone size: .
CDR3 protein: CASSLAPDGFETQYF
CDR3 DNA: TGCGCCAGCAGCTTGGCACCGGACGGCTTCGAAACCCAGTACTTC

J gene: TRBJ2-6
D gene: .
V gene: TRBV5-1
clone size: .
CDR3 protein: CASSLEGISGANVLTF
CDR3 DNA: TGCGCCAGCAGCTTGGAAGGGATCTCTGGGGCCAACGTCCTGACTTTC

J gene: TRBJ1-2
D gene: TRBD1
V gene: TRBV14
clone size: .
CDR3 protein: CASSQLDRGYGYTF
CDR3 DNA: TGTGCCAGCAGCCAACTGGACAGGGGGTATGGCTACACCTTC

J gene: TRBJ2-7
D gene: TRBD1
V gene: TRBV25-1
clone size: .
CDR3 protein: CASSEPGQGLYEQYF
CDR3 DNA: TGTGCCAGCAGTGAACCCGGACAGGGCCTTTACGAGCAGTACTTC

J gene: TRBJ1-1
D gene: TRBD1
V gene: TRBV30
clone size: .
CDR3 protein: CAWSYLDRGNTEAFF
CDR3 DNA: TGTGCCTGGAGTTACTTAGACAGGGGGAACACTGAAGCTTTCTTT

J gene: TRBJ2-1
D gene: .
V gene: TRBV7-2
clone size: .
CDR3 protein: CASSVTRGAHNEQFF
CDR3 DNA: TGTGCCAGCAGCGTTACCAGGGGGGCCCACAATGAGCAGTTCTTC

J gene: TRBJ2-3
D gene: TRBD1
V gene: TRBV5-1
clone size: .
CDR3 protein: CASSWGTGSTDTQYF
CDR3 DNA: TGCGCCAGCAGCTGGGGGACAGGGAGTACAGATACGCAGTATTTT

J gene: TRBJ1-5
D gene: TRBD1
V gene: TRBV6-6
clone size: .
CDR3 protein: CASSPTGVNNQPQHF
CDR3 DNA: TGTGCCAGCAGCCCGACAGGGGTTAACAATCAGCCCCAGCATTTT

J gene: TRBJ1-1
D gene: .
V gene: TRBV29-1
clone size: .
CDR3 protein: CSVEDARGGTEAFF
CDR3 DNA: TGCAGCGTTGAAGATGCCCGGGGCGGCACTGAAGCTTTCTTT

J gene: TRBJ1-2
D gene: .
V gene: TRBV29-1
clone size: .
CDR3 protein: CSVMTPGDYGYTF
CDR3 DNA: TGCAGCGTGATGACCCCGGGGGACTATGGCTACACCTTC

J gene: TRBJ2-2
D gene: TRBD2
V gene: TRBV7-3
clone size: .
CDR3 protein: CASSRAGTTNTGELFF
CDR3 DNA: TGTGCCAGCAGCCGCGCCGGGACTACTAACACCGGGGAGCTGTTTTTT

J gene: TRBJ1-2
D gene: .
V gene: TRBV6-5
clone size: .
CDR3 protein: CASSPHNYGYTF
CDR3 DNA: TGTGCCAGCAGTCCCCATAACTATGGCTACACCTTC

J gene: TRBJ2-5
D gene: .
V gene: TRBV7-2
clone size: .
CDR3 protein: CASSRTIGETQYF
CDR3 DNA: TGTGCCAGCAGCCGGACTATCGGGGAGACCCAGTACTTC

J gene: TRBJ2-5
D gene: .
V gene: TRBV6-5
clone size: .
CDR3 protein: CASSPPGDRSETQYF
CDR3 DNA: TGTGCCAGCAGTCCCCCCGGAGACCGTTCGGAGACCCAGTACTTC

J gene: TRBJ2-7
D gene: .
V gene: TRBV28
clone size: .
CDR3 protein: CASTGKIGYEQYF
CDR3 DNA: TGTGCCAGCACAGGGAAGATAGGATACGAGCAGTACTTC

J gene: TRBJ1-3
D gene: TRBD1
V gene: TRBV5-6
clone size: .
CDR3 protein: CASSWDRGSSGNTIYF
CDR3 DNA: TGTGCCAGCAGCTGGGACAGGGGAAGCTCTGGAAACACCATATATTTT

J gene: TRBJ1-5
D gene: .
V gene: TRBV18
clone size: once
CDR3 protein: CASSPGIGFDQPQHF
CDR3 DNA: TGTGCCAGCTCACCCGGTATAGGGTTTGATCAGCCCCAGCATTTT

J gene: TRBJ2-6
D gene: .
V gene: TRBV7-9
clone size: .
CDR3 protein: CAIPASSSGANVLTF
CDR3 DNA: TGTGCCATCCCGGCGTCCTCCTCTGGGGCCAACGTCCTGACTTTC

J gene: TRBJ2-4
D gene: .
V gene: TRBV28
clone size: .
CDR3 protein: CASSLGGGSKNIQYF
CDR3 DNA: TGTGCCAGCAGCCTAGGGGGGGGATCCAAAAACATTCAGTACTTC

J gene: TRBJ1-2
D gene: TRBD1
V gene: TRBV7-2
clone size: .
CDR3 protein: CASSRGTGEGYTF
CDR3 DNA: TGTGCCAGCAGCAGAGGGACAGGGGAAGGCTACACCTTC

J gene: TRBJ2-7
D gene: TRBD1
V gene: TRBV18
clone size: once
CDR3 protein: CASSPKGQGIFEQYF
CDR3 DNA: TGTGCCAGCTCACCAAAAGGACAGGGGATTTTCGAGCAGTACTTC

J gene: TRBJ1-2
D gene: .
V gene: TRBV4-1
clone size: few
CDR3 protein: CASSPSWGADYGYTF
CDR3 DNA: TGCGCCAGCAGCCCAAGTTGGGGTGCCGACTATGGCTACACCTTC

J gene: TRBJ1-4
D gene: .
V gene: TRBV10-3
clone size: .
CDR3 protein: CAISESRQSNEKLFF
CDR3 DNA: TGTGCCATCAGTGAGTCACGACAGTCTAATGAAAAACTGTTTTTT

J gene: TRBJ2-2
D gene: .
V gene: TRBV5-4
clone size: .
CDR3 protein: CASSFSGRNTGELFF
CDR3 DNA: TGTGCCAGCAGCTTTAGCGGAAGGAACACCGGGGAGCTGTTTTTT

J gene: TRBJ2-3
D gene: .
V gene: TRBV9
clone size: .
CDR3 protein: CASSEGGASTDTQYF
CDR3 DNA: TGTGCCAGCAGCGAGGGGGGAGCTAGCACAGATACGCAGTATTTT

J gene: TRBJ1-2
D gene: .
V gene: TRBV18
clone size: .
CDR3 protein: CASSSLPENYGYTF
CDR3 DNA: TGTGCCAGCTCATCCCTACCGGAGAACTATGGCTACACCTTC

J gene: TRBJ1-1
D gene: TRBD1
V gene: TRBV2
clone size: .
CDR3 protein: CASRERQGGVEAFF
CDR3 DNA: TGTGCCAGCAGGGAACGACAGGGAGGGGTTGAAGCTTTCTTT

J gene: TRBJ2-5
D gene: .
V gene: TRBV4-2
clone size: once
CDR3 protein: CASSQENRSFKTQYF
CDR3 DNA: TGTGCCAGCAGCCAAGAAAATCGGAGCTTCAAGACCCAGTACTTC

J gene: TRBJ2-1
D gene: .
V gene: TRBV9
clone size: .
CDR3 protein: CASSVSTIYNEQFF
CDR3 DNA: TGTGCCAGCAGCGTATCGACTATCTACAATGAGCAGTTCTTC

J gene: TRBJ1-2
D gene: .
V gene: TRBV28
clone size: .
CDR3 protein: CASSLMDYGYTF
CDR3 DNA: TGTGCCAGCAGTTTGATGGACTATGGCTACACCTTC

J gene: TRBJ1-1
D gene: TRBD1
V gene: TRBV9
clone size: .
CDR3 protein: CASSLRAGGLGMTEAFF
CDR3 DNA: TGTGCCAGCAGCTTGAGGGCAGGGGGCTTAGGGATGACTGAAGCTTTCTTT

J gene: TRBJ2-3
D gene: .
V gene: TRBV28
clone size: .
CDR3 protein: CASSLGWRAPTDTQYF
CDR3 DNA: TGTGCCAGCAGTTTAGGTTGGCGGGCCCCCACAGATACGCAGTATTTT

J gene: TRBJ2-7
D gene: TRBD2
V gene: TRBV2
clone size: .
CDR3 protein: CASRTTSGLYEQYF
CDR3 DNA: TGTGCCAGCAGGACGACTAGCGGACTATACGAGCAGTACTTC

J gene: TRBJ2-2
D gene: TRBD2
V gene: TRBV7-6
clone size: once
CDR3 protein: CASSQRLAGANTGELFF
CDR3 DNA: TGTGCCAGCAGCCAAAGACTAGCGGGAGCGAACACCGGGGAGCTGTTTTTT

J gene: TRBJ2-5
D gene: .
V gene: TRBV9
clone size: .
CDR3 protein: CASSREETQYF
CDR3 DNA: TGTGCCAGCAGCCGGGAGGAGACCCAGTACTTC

J gene: TRBJ2-7
D gene: .
V gene: TRBV2
clone size: .
CDR3 protein: CASSATAYEQYF
CDR3 DNA: TGTGCCAGCAGTGCGACAGCCTACGAGCAGTACTTC

J gene: TRBJ2-2
D gene: .
V gene: TRBV10-3
clone size: .
CDR3 protein: CAISGFANTGELFF
CDR3 DNA: TGTGCCATCAGTGGGTTTGCGAACACCGGGGAGCTGTTTTTT

J gene: TRBJ2-1
D gene: .
V gene: TRBV18
clone size: .
CDR3 protein: CASSRKITYGGADNEQFF
CDR3 DNA: TGTGCCAGCTCACGGAAAATTACCTACGGGGGCGCGGACAATGAGCAGTTCTTC

J gene: TRBJ2-1
D gene: .
V gene: TRBV7-2
clone size: once
CDR3 protein: CASSGAISYNEQFF
CDR3 DNA: TGTGCCAGCAGTGGAGCGATCTCCTACAATGAGCAGTTCTTC

J gene: TRBJ1-2
D gene: TRBD1
V gene: TRBV7-8
clone size: .
CDR3 protein: CASSLAPGGGVSYGYTF
CDR3 DNA: TGTGCCAGCAGCTTAGCGCCAGGGGGCGGGGTTTCGTATGGCTACACCTTC

J gene: TRBJ2-7
D gene: .
V gene: TRBV27
clone size: .
CDR3 protein: CASSTRFGGTYEQYF
CDR3 DNA: TGTGCCAGCAGTACACGATTCGGAGGTACCTACGAGCAGTACTTC

J gene: TRBJ2-4
D gene: .
V gene: TRBV7-2
clone size: .
CDR3 protein: CASSFTRAGNIQYF
CDR3 DNA: TGTGCCAGCAGCTTTACCAGGGCGGGGAACATTCAGTACTTC

J gene: TRBJ2-2
D gene: .
V gene: TRBV9
clone size: .
CDR3 protein: CASSVDRRSVTGELFF
CDR3 DNA: TGTGCCAGCAGCGTAGATCGGAGATCGGTCACCGGGGAGCTGTTTTTT

J gene: TRBJ1-5
D gene: .
V gene: TRBV27
clone size: .
CDR3 protein: CASGRDSNQPQHF
CDR3 DNA: TGTGCCAGCGGCAGGGATAGCAATCAGCCCCAGCATTTT

J gene: TRBJ1-4
D gene: .
V gene: TRBV5-1
clone size: .
CDR3 protein: CASSSGRSPATNEKLFF
CDR3 DNA: TGCGCCAGCAGCTCCGGGAGGTCCCCTGCAACTAATGAAAAACTGTTTTTT

J gene: TRBJ1-4
D gene: .
V gene: TRBV30
clone size: once
CDR3 protein: CAWSEGWVEKLFF
CDR3 DNA: TGTGCCTGGAGCGAGGGGTGGGTTGAAAAACTGTTTTTT

J gene: TRBJ2-5
D gene: .
V gene: TRBV5-1
clone size: once
CDR3 protein: CASSLAPLPKETQYF
CDR3 DNA: TGCGCCAGCAGCTTGGCCCCTCTTCCCAAAGAGACCCAGTACTTC

J gene: TRBJ1-1
D gene: .
V gene: TRBV28
clone size: .
CDR3 protein: CASSHLEAGLNTEAFF
CDR3 DNA: TGTGCCAGCAGTCACCTTGAGGCCGGATTGAACACTGAAGCTTTCTTT

J gene: TRBJ2-2
D gene: .
V gene: TRBV30
clone size: .
CDR3 protein: CAWSGEPGELFF
CDR3 DNA: TGTGCCTGGAGCGGGGAGCCCGGGGAGCTGTTTTTT

J gene: TRBJ2-5
D gene: .
V gene: TRBV19
clone size: .
CDR3 protein: CASSNVARETQYF
CDR3 DNA: TGTGCCAGTAGTAACGTGGCCAGGGAGACCCAGTACTTC

J gene: TRBJ2-3
D gene: .
V gene: TRBV19
clone size: .
CDR3 protein: CASKGGGAVDTQYF
CDR3 DNA: TGTGCCAGTAAGGGAGGGGGGGCGGTAGATACGCAGTATTTT

J gene: TRBJ1-2
D gene: .
V gene: TRBV28
clone size: once
CDR3 protein: CASRVVGNYGYTF
CDR3 DNA: TGTGCCAGCAGGGTAGTCGGGAACTATGGCTACACCTTC

J gene: TRBJ1-2
D gene: .
V gene: TRBV28
clone size: .
CDR3 protein: CASSTNWGNYGYTF
CDR3 DNA: TGTGCCAGCAGTACAAACTGGGGTAACTATGGCTACACCTTC

J gene: TRBJ2-5
D gene: TRBD2
V gene: TRBV11-3
clone size: .
CDR3 protein: CASSVGLAGEETQYF
CDR3 DNA: TGTGCCAGCAGCGTGGGACTAGCGGGGGAAGAGACCCAGTACTTC